The source of this TCR beta chain is a study of vaccination and CD4 T cells after COVID-19 (dated by TCRdb to between 2022 and 2023). Notes on the research overall: The convalescent cohort comprised six males and four females, including two Hispanic individuals, seven Caucasians, two Asians and one multiracial person. Two doses of either the Pfizer-BioNTech BNT162b2 vaccine (n=8) or the Moderna mRNA-1273 vaccine (n=2) were administered to participants. Post-COVID blood samples from convalescent patients were collected a median of approximately 100 days after diagnosis, with a range of about 35 to 161 days. The time from the second vaccine dose to post-vaccine blood sampling had a median of roughly 70 days and ranged from about 13 to 250 days. For stimulating the cultures, overlapping spike peptide pools were used, derived from SARS-CoV-2 as well as from the common cold coronaviruses HCoV-NL63, HCoV-OC43 and HCoV-229E. In control cultures, a CEFX viral epitope pool was used as positive control, an HIV-1 Nef peptide pool was used as negative control, or no peptide was added. In ten to eleven COVID-19 convalescent patients and a few infection-naive healthy vaccine recipients, researchers compared the spike-specific CD4+ TCR repertoire from before mRNA vaccination with the repertoire from after. Memory CD4+ T cell crossreactivity between SARS-CoV-2 and common cold coronavirus spike proteins was assessed at the TCR clonotype level in an earlier paper using these donors. The full study reports these points: Only a relatively small number of convalescent patients were included in the study, and early timepoints following natural infection were not analyzed. In convalescent patients, nearly all vaccine-specific clones (304 of 307) were found to be mono-reactive for SARS-CoV-2 spike rather than cross-reactive with common cold coronaviruses. Among convalescent patients, a median about 90% of the SARS-CoV-2-reactive clones seen after vaccination appeared only after vaccination, which suggests priming specific to the vaccine. An increase in the median number of SARS-CoV-2-reactive clonotypes from approximately 21 after infection to 35 to 40 after vaccination was observed, but the change was not found to be significant.

Library preparation used PCR. TCR sequencing of DNA from cultured CD4+ T cells used the Oncomine TCR Beta short-read assay at the Johns Hopkins FTIC core. The QIAamp micro DNA kit was used to extract genomic DNA from the cultured CD4+ T cells. The Oncomine TCR Beta libraries from cultured CD4+ T cells were pooled using unique dual indexes and then sequenced on an Illumina iSeq 100. The authors' analysis ran thus. Non-productive sequences were filtered out, and CDR3s that did not start with C, did not end with F or W, or were shorter than 7 amino acids were discarded. The MANAFEST web application identified antigen-specific clonotypes by comparing peptide-stimulated wells against reference wells and other culture wells. For a clone to be called positive, the clone needed an FDR below 0.05, an odds ratio above 5, and a productive frequency above 0.1% in at least two of three replicate wells. Cross-reactive clonotypes were defined as significantly expanded in both SARS-CoV-2 spike wells and at least one common cold coronavirus spike condition. Similarity between CDR3 sequences was evaluated in R version 3.6.1 using Levenshtein distances (stringdist) and unrooted phylogenetic trees (ape). TCRdb applied fastp at Q25 and MiXCR to the public reads, then kept only in-frame beta chains. Each record represents a unique CDR3 protein, reported with the most common genes and DNA among its rows. Here the V and J calls rest on TCRdb's processing, not on the authors' analysis. Recorded for this sample are some 9,000 distinct CDR3 sequences; roughly 43% of them occurred a single time. The biggest ten clones account for 20% to 30% of the sample.

What this sample's treatment or condition label stands for: 10-day PBMC culture with coronavirus spike peptide pools or control peptides (ViraFEST assay). CD4+ T cells from unexposed donors were collected before the COVID-19 pandemic (2011-2018). The study used the ViraFEST assay, which expanded antigen-specific T cells with peptide pools and then identified expanded clonotypes by TCR sequencing. Each well held millions of PBMCs cultured in IMDM containing about 5% human AB serum and around 9.2 IU/ml IL-2, with around 9.2 ug/ml peptide pools added. On days 3 and 7, half of the culture medium was replaced with fresh IL-2-containing medium. After around 11 days of culture, CD4+ T cells were isolated by negative selection with the EasySep CD4+ T cell isolation kit. As cell numbers permitted, CD4+ T cells from unexposed donors were tested for reactivity to SARS-CoV-2 S and N and to four common cold coronavirus spike pools. Ficoll-Paque Plus gradient centrifugation was used to isolate PBMCs from whole blood, and the isolated PBMCs were then either used fresh or cryopreserved at -140C. In general, triplicate wells were set up for every culture condition. Leukapheresis product for the unexposed donors was bought commercially.

On this clonotype itself: Its antigen is still unknown. Nothing much larger sits one base from this clone, and base qualities are not available.

Sequenced sample: CD4+ T cells from blood, cultured in vitro. The receptor comes from a human donor in good health.

The DNA sequence follows: TGTGCCAGCAGCTCCGGACCCCGTGAAGCTTTCTTT. This codes for CASSSGPREAFF. The V and J segments used are TRBV11-3 and TRBJ1-1; no D segment can be confidently identified. V loses 4 bases, J loses 7 bases, and the germline ends lie 10 bases apart. From the germline V gene, CDR1 is SGHNT and CDR2 is YENEEA. Including the terminal cysteine and phenylalanine, the CDR3 comprises 12 residues. Solely the CDR3 DNA is kept, with 36 bases framed from the first base.